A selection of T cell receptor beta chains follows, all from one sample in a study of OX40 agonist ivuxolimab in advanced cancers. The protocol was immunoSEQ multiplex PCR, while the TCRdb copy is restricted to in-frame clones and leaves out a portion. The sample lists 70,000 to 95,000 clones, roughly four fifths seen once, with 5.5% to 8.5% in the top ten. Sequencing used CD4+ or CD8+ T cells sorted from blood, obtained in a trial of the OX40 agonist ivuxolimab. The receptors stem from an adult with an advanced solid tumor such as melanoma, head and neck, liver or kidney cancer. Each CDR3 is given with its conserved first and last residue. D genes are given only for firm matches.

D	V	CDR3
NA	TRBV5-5	CASSLVGLLEQYF
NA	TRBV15	CATSRRRTQTNEKLFF
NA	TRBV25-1	CASSELGTLNEQFF
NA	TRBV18	CASSQTNRVYNEQFF
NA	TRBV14	CASSQESSTDTQYF
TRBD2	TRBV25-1	CASSELSLAGSNEQFF
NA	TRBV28	CASSLLPKTGSGANVLTF
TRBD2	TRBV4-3	CASSPGLVWQGIQYF
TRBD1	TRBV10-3	CAISDLDRPSGIQYF
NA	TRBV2	CASSDFGVSGNTIYF
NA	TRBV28	CASRASGINQETQYF
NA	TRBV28	CASSLGPLGNTEAFF
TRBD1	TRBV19	CASSLQGENEKLFF
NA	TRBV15	CATSRLPDVGYNEQFF
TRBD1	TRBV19	CASSPDRRSNQPQHF
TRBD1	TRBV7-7	CASSRSKTGGAETQYF
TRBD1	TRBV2	CASSEAGTGLGYTF
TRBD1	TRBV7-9	CASSPQTGPGEKLFF
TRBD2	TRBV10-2	CASSDSRGGYNEQFF
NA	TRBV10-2	CASILFDGSKSSGANVLTF
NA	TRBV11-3	CASSRGANYGYTF
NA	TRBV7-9	CASSLTGYEQYF
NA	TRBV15	CATSREPTLGEKLFF
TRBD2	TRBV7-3	CASSLSGTKTNEQFF
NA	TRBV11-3	CASSLERTCSTYEQYF
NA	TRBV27	CASSPNRAPVYGYTF
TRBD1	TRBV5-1	CASSLPGTGSADTQYF
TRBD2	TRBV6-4	CASSRSSGLNEQFF
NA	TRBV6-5	CASSYSPGRDEQYF
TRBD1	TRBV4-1	CASSQAGTGSNYGYTF
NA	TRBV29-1	CSVSRGSGETQYF
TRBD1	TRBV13	CASSTGQGNYEKLFF
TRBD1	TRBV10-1	CASSLGQGSSGANVLTF
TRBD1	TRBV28	CASSLPGQGAHEQYF
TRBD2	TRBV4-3	CASSRGLAVYNEQFF
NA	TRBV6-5	CASSTPGVNTEAFF
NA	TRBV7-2	CASSLNGRGQFF
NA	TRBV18	CASSPSVDGTQYF
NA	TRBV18	CASSQGTGNTIYF
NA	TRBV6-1	CASSEALGNQPQHF
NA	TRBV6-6	CASSPLERAGYGYTF
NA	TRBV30	CAWMGSGGSGNTIYF
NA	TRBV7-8	CASSFPPVFEQFF
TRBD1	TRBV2	CASSGRDRGYQPQHF
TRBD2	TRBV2	CASSSPGLADTDTQYF
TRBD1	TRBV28	CASSLLGTAYSNQPQHF
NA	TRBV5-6	CASSLLEAGKEKLFF
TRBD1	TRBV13	CASSPRTGSSTDTQYF
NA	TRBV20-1	CSARGPEAQYF
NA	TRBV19	CARPNRESYGYTF
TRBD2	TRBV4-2	CASSQEGRGVNEQFF
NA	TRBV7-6	CASSSRGIETQYF
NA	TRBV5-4	CASSLLGVLAETQYF
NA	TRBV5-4	CASSLWGNTIYF
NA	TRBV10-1	CASSEDREYNEQFF
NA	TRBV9	CASMPALGPTDTQYF
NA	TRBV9	CASSVQDNQPQHF
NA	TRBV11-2	CASSLERSTDTQYF
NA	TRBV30	CAWSVRVIGARLRTEAFF
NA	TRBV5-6	CASSLGAGSVGEKLFF